This T cell receptor (beta chain) appears in the sequencing data of a study of blood T cells in healthy people across ages. Study-level information: Template switching picked up about one barcoded beta molecule for each two T cells.

Study results and caveats: Unsorted PBMCs blocked a conclusive comparison of naive and antigen-experienced cells. Donor CMV status, an unknown factor, possibly confounded changes in expanded clonotypes.

On this clonotype itself: The antigen remains undetermined.

Per germline, CDR1 LGHNA and CDR2 YNFKEQ. The junction had 7 bases not matched to a gene; V was cut back by 4 bases and J by 6 bases. CDR3 size: 14 residues. A J-beta primer mix and a sample-barcoded 5' primer were used in a second PCR of about 6 to 12 cycles. Through a template-switch adaptor with 12 random nucleotides, each cDNA molecule received a tag. TCRdb passed the 5' RACE reads through MiXCR, listing each CDR3 protein once. The table includes about 1.6 million distinct CDR3 sequences, 30% to 35% detected once. The chain joins TRBV4-2 to TRBJ2-7, with 9 bases identical to TRBD2. The sequence derives from a woman aged 25 to 39 in good health. The sequenced material came from blood. CDR3 DNA sequence: TGTGCCAGCAGCCGACCGGGACTAGCCCTCGAGCAGTACTTC. It yields the protein CASSRPGLALEQYF.